This T cell receptor beta chain appears in the sequencing data of a study of T cell responses to AZD1222 COVID-19 vaccine (dated by TCRdb to the early 2020s). With regard to the full study: AZD1222 recipients whose second dose came at about 4 weeks and those whose second dose came at about 12 weeks were combined into one group, since spike-specific TCR depth and breadth did not differ between the two schedules. A total of over 230 trial participants underwent TCR sequencing, of whom about 200 had received two doses of AZD1222 and approximately 26 had received two doses of the MenACWY control vaccine. Trial participants were enrolled into age subgroups of 18-55, 56-69 and 70-plus years, which contained 148, 28 and 57 TCR-sequenced participants, respectively.

Reading the germline V gene gives CDR1 WSHSY and CDR2 SAAADI. Trimming at the junction amounts to 6 bases on V and 0 bases on J, and the germline ends lie 12 bases apart. The CDR3 contains 15 residues, cysteine and phenylalanine counted. Solely the CDR3 DNA is kept, with 45 bases framed from the first base. Here is what the overall study found, with its caveats: Participants were mostly white British and included more females than males, and it was suggested by the authors that clonal diversity may have been underestimated. Because no day 14 peak-response samples were available, the repertoires could be characterized only after the peak T cell response. Vaccine-associated CD4 TCRs spanned the whole spike protein, with dominant responses in regions 160-218 and 743-854. Spike-specific TCR breadth and depth rose significantly after two AZD1222 doses compared with day 0 and with MenACWY recipients. In the small 56-69-year group, the increase in depth fell short of significance, most likely because of low power. Conclusions about previously exposed vaccinees were limited because only 6 or 7 AZD1222 recipients were SARS-CoV-2 seropositive at baseline. Epitopes outside the regions mutated in the B.1.351 and B.1.1.7 variants were reportedly recognized by nearly half of the unique spike-specific TCRs.

The time point label, read with the paper, signifies: baseline before first vaccination. Vaccinee samples were obtained from the UK trials COV001 and COV002, which included a single-blind randomized controlled phase 2/3 trial of AZD1222 (ChAdOx1 nCoV-19) in healthy adults. For TCRbeta chain sequencing, PBMC samples were collected from trial participants at day 0 and at day 28 after the second dose. Notes on this clone: Its antigen remains undetermined. The input lacks base qualities; no much larger clone sits a single base away.

The CDR3 regions of human TCRbeta chains were analyzed by immunosequencing. The paper's data handling went like this. TCRs in the repertoires were matched against a reference library of SARS-CoV-2-specific TCRs that had been generated with the MIRA antigen-specificity platform. Breadth was defined as the fraction of unique TCRs that were SARS-CoV-2-associated, and depth was defined as the fraction of total T cells that were SARS-CoV-2-associated. Using the MIRA data, each spike-specific TCR was mapped to the spike region that the TCR reacts to and placed in a CD4 or CD8 class. Log10-transformed breadth and depth values were compared by one-way ANOVA with Sidak's multiple comparisons tests. The immuneACCESS repertoire file appears here via TCRdb, limited to in-frame rearrangements. These files lack a portion of the clones; in checked studies, under half of the deficit traces to unresolved V genes, and the cause of the others is not known. V, J and clone size are taken as reported in that table, and D and trimming were inferred from the DNA itself. The sample table records around 100,000 clones; 85% to 95% of these occur just once. The top ten constitute approximately 1.7% of the sample.

This sequence originates from an adult in good health. The rearrangement joined TRBV10-2 to TRBJ2-1; the D gene is perhaps TRBD2, on 5 matching bases. The sample was peripheral blood, taken on day 0 of AZD1222 vaccination. The CDR3 in this case is CASREAVSSYNEQFF. The nucleotide sequence is TGCGCCAGCAGGGAAGCGGTAAGCTCCTACAATGAGCAGTTCTTC.